Following are 20 T cell receptor beta chains from one sample sequenced in a study of response to subunit inactivated influenza vaccine. TCRdb independently ran MiXCR on the RT-PCR reads; one entry per CDR3 protein. The profile shows more than 150,000 distinct CDR3 sequences, approximately 8.7% of them singletons. Sequenced here: non-naive T cells sorted from PBMCs, sampled on the day of vaccination. All receptors derive from a man in his forties or fifties who received an inactivated influenza vaccine.

This clonotype was counted at least ten times. This chain uses TRBV7-6 with TRBJ1-5; D gene ambiguous. The CDR3 runs to 13 residues. The V end lost 1 base, the J end lost 6 bases, and 7 bases lay between the germline ends. Germline V gene lookup returns CDR1 SGHVS and CDR2 FNYEAQ. This chain's CDR3 is CASSLGPAQPQHF. The CDR3 coding sequence is TGTGCCAGCAGCTTAGGTCCAGCTCAGCCCCAGCATTTT.

This clonotype showed up just a few times. V and J are TRBV5-6 and TRBJ2-1, with D tentatively TRBD1 or TRBD2 (5 bases each). The V end lost 2 bases, the J end lost 8 bases, and 14 bases lay between the germline ends. The CDR3 has 14 residues. Germline CDR1 and CDR2: SGHDT and YYEEEE. CDR3 sequence: CASSFFRDADEQFF. CDR3 sequence (DNA): TGTGCCAGCAGCTTCTTTCGGGACGCGGATGAGCAGTTCTTC.

This clonotype was counted only a few times. The chain employs TRBV5-6 and TRBJ2-1; D unclear. The CDR3 covers 12 residues. V was cut by 3 bases and J by 4 bases, with 5 bases left in between. Per germline, CDR1 SGHDT and CDR2 YYEEEE. The CDR3 DNA sequence: TGTGCCAGCAGCTCCTGGTACAATGAGCAGTTCTTC. Protein product: CASSSWYNEQFF.

This clonotype showed up just a few times. The J gene is TRBJ1-3, the V gene TRBV6-1; 7 bases match TRBD1. J was trimmed by 2 bases and V by 8 bases; bases with no gene match: 15. The CDR3 is 17 residues long. Germline loops: CDR1 MNHNS, CDR2 SASEGT. The CDR3 here is CASRNIGTGTAGNTIYF. The CDR3 DNA reads TGTGCCAGCCGCAATATCGGAACTGGGACAGCTGGAAACACCATATATTTT.

There are many counts of this clonotype. The rearrangement uses TRBV9 and TRBJ2-7, with 8 positions matching TRBD2. Germline V gene lookup returns CDR1 SGDLS and CDR2 YYNGEE. V was clipped by 2 bases and J by 6 bases; unmatched bases: 7. CDR3 length: 14 amino acids. The CDR3 reads CASSVGTRGSEQYF. Written as DNA, the CDR3 is TGTGCCAGCAGCGTGGGGACTAGGGGCAGCGAGCAGTACTTC.

This clonotype was detected many times. This sequence joins TRBV20-1 and TRBJ2-6; D perhaps matches TRBD2 (5 bases). Trimming removed 6 bases from V and 0 bases from J, with 9 bases in between. Germline-derived CDR1 and CDR2 are DFQATT and SNEGSKA (reference sequence). CDR3 length: 14 residues. CDR3 in DNA: TGCAGTGCAGCGGAGAGCTCTGGGGCCAACGTCCTGACTTTC. As protein: CSAAESSGANVLTF.

This clonotype was counted between two and nine times. J is TRBJ2-2 and V is TRBV24-1; the match to TRBD1 covers 11 bases. Germline V gene data show CDR1 as KGHDR and CDR2 as SFDVKD. The CDR3 is 17 amino acids. With 3 bases clipped from V and 4 bases from J, the junction kept 6 bases outside the gene matches. This CDR3 is CATSDGGGQGATGELFF. The CDR3, as DNA: TGTGCCACCAGTGATGGAGGAGGACAGGGGGCCACCGGGGAGCTGTTTTTT.

The rearrangement uses TRBV11-1 and TRBJ2-6; D unresolved. Trimming left V 0 bases short and J 0 bases short, with 15 bases between. The germline V gene has CDR1 SGHAT and CDR2 FQDESV (reference sequence). This CDR3 is built from 19 residues. This chain's CDR3 is CASSLARFTSHSGANVLTF. CDR3 nucleotides: TGTGCCAGCAGCTTAGCGCGGTTCACCTCCCACTCTGGGGCCAACGTCCTGACTTTC.

This chain joins TRBV20-1 and TRBJ1-1; D call uncertain. Trimming stripped 0 bases from V and 5 bases from J, with 13 bases between. This CDR3 contains 14 residues. Looked up from germline, CDR1 is DFQATT and CDR2 is SNEGSKA (reference sequence). CDR3 coding DNA: TGCAGTGCTAGAGATCCGGGGATAGGAACTGAAGCTTTCTTT. Its translation is CSARDPGIGTEAFF.

In this sample, this clonotype turned up many times. The V and J genes are TRBV29-1 and TRBJ1-1; perhaps TRBD1 as D (6 bases). The CDR3 length is 14 residues. The ends were cut back, 6 bases at V and 0 bases at J, with 14 bases in the middle. Germline V gives CDR1 SQVTM, CDR2 ANQGSEA. The CDR3 loop reads CSVRWGLMNTEAFF. The CDR3 DNA is TGCAGCGTCCGCTGGGGGCTGATGAACACTGAAGCTTTCTTT. The full variable domain, in which reference TRBV29-1 and TRBJ1-1 provide the parts outside the CDR3, is SAVISQKPSRDICQRGTSLTIQCQVDSQVTMMFWYRQQPGQSLTLIATANQGSEATYESGFVIDKFPISRPNLTFSTLTVSNMSPEDSSIYLCSVRWGLMNTEAFFGQGTRLTVV.

This clonotype was picked up a small number of times. This chain uses TRBV9 with TRBJ2-1; TRBD2 aligns across 16 bases. The germline gives CDR1 SGDLS, CDR2 YYNGEE. V was clipped by 4 bases and J by 0 bases; unmatched bases: 7. The CDR3 extends over 19 amino acids. Here the CDR3 reads CASSRGLAGGPGSYNEQFF. CDR3 nucleotides: TGTGCCAGCAGCAGGGGACTAGCGGGAGGGCCGGGCTCCTACAATGAGCAGTTCTTC. The variable domain in full, completed from reference TRBV9 and TRBJ2-1, reads DSGVTQTPKHLITATGQRVTLRCSPRSGDLSVYWYQQSLDQGLQFLIQYYNGEERAKGNILERFSAQQFPDLHSELNLSSLELGDSALYFCASSRGLAGGPGSYNEQFFGPGTRLTVL.

A few counts support this clonotype. This chain connects TRBV7-2 to TRBJ2-1; a weak D match, TRBD2 (5 bases). This CDR3 spans 16 amino acids. Germline V gene lookup returns CDR1 SGHTA and CDR2 FQGNSA. V lost 3 bases and J lost 2, with 14 bases in between. The CDR3 coding sequence is TGTGCCAGCAGCTTTATTGAGGGCATAACCTACAATGAGCAGTTCTTC. Translated, it gives CASSFIEGITYNEQFF.

This clonotype occurred many times. V and J are TRBV4-3 and TRBJ1-2; D gene unclear. The CDR3 has 13 amino acids. Trimming cost V 4 bases and J 4 bases, with 10 bases left between them. CDR1 is LGHNA and CDR2 is YSLEER in the germline V gene. This chain's CDR3 is CASSLYGIYGYTF. CDR3 nucleotides: TGCGCCAGCAGCCTATACGGGATCTATGGCTACACCTTC.

This clonotype was counted between two and nine times. The rearrangement links TRBV18 to TRBJ2-2; a possible D gene is TRBD2 (5 bases). V shed 0 bases and J shed 5 bases, with 10 bases lying between them. Per the germline V gene, CDR1 is KGHSH and CDR2 is LQKENI. The CDR3 sequence is 15 residues long. The CDR3 coding sequence is TGTGCCAGCTCACCACCCGAAGGGAGAACCGGGGAGCTGTTTTTT. It codes for CASSPPEGRTGELFF.

This clonotype was detected a few times. The chain recombines TRBV10-3 with TRBJ1-2; the D is unclear. The CDR3 has 17 residues. The germline CDR1 and CDR2 sequences are ENHRY and SYGVKD. V was shortened by 0 bases and J by 6 bases, with 20 bases between the two germline ends. CDR3 region: CAISESGRRERSDGYTF. CDR3 sequence (DNA): TGTGCCATCAGTGAGTCGGGTAGGAGAGAGCGTAGCGATGGCTACACCTTC.

Ten or more counts support this clonotype. This rearrangement joins TRBV6-2 or TRBV6-3 to TRBJ1-2; D is possibly TRBD1 (5 bases). Trimming cost V 2 bases and J 2 bases, with 9 bases left between them. Germline loops: CDR1 MNHEY, CDR2 SVGEGT. This CDR3 is built from 14 residues. In DNA form, the CDR3 reads TGTGCCAGCAGTTACCTGGACACGAACTATGGCTACACCTTC. This sequence encodes CASSYLDTNYGYTF.

This clonotype was seen a few times. The V call is TRBV21-1, the J call TRBJ2-1; TRBD2, the table's D call, was not compared with the DNA. TRBV21-1 is an annotated pseudogene. The CDR3 is made up of 15 amino acids. The CDR3 sequence is CASSKAPREEGEQFF. The CDR3 nucleotides read TGTGCCAGCAGCAAAGCGCCGAGGGAGGAGGGTGAGCAGTTCTTC.

The chain has TRBV9 and TRBJ2-5; D not certain. Germline V gene data show CDR1 as SGDLS and CDR2 as YYNGEE. Trimming left V 0 bases short and J 5 bases short, with 11 bases between. The CDR3 runs 14 residues. The CDR3, as DNA: TGTGCCAGCAGCGTAGCAAACCAGAGGGAGACCCAGTACTTC. Protein: CASSVANQRETQYF. Looking up the rest from reference TRBV9 and TRBJ2-5 gives the full variable domain: DSGVTQTPKHLITATGQRVTLRCSPRSGDLSVYWYQQSLDQGLQFLIQYYNGEERAKGNILERFSAQQFPDLHSELNLSSLELGDSALYFCASSVANQRETQYFGPGTRLLVL.

The DNA of the CDR3 is TGTGCCAGCAGGGTGAGCAATCAGCCCCAGCATTTT. Its translation: CASRVSNQPQHF. The chain couples TRBV12-3 or TRBV12-4 to TRBJ1-5; D gene unclear. Trimming took off 6 bases at V and 1 base at J, with 4 bases between the two ends. This CDR3 is built from 12 residues.

Comment on this clonotype: The junction differs from germline at one of its ends, possibly a read error. The chain uses TRBV7-7 and TRBJ2-5; TRBD2 matches 12 bases. The CDR3 spans 15 residues. Germline V gives CDR1 SSHAT, CDR2 FNYEAQ (reference sequence). CDR3 nucleotides: TGTGCTAGCAGCTTAGGACTAGCGGGGAAAGAGACCCAGTACTTC. Translating gives CASSLGLAGKETQYF.